This T cell receptor beta chain comes out of a study of T-cell memory formation after mild COVID-19. Whole-study findings and limits: A second wave expanding day 15 to 37 was CD4+-biased; contracting clones were balanced.

CDR3 length: 13 residues. Germline V gene sequence: CDR1 SGHTA, CDR2 FQGTGA. Deletions cut 6 bases from V and 4 bases from J, with 12 bases between. Concerning this clonotype itself: Its antigen remains unknown.

In TCRdb, the 5' RACE reads were re-called with MiXCR into one record per CDR3 protein. The sample consists of 220,000 or so distinct CDR3 sequences, over 7.5% of them appearing once. The sequence was collected from a man younger than 35 who had mild COVID-19 (a few samples of this study predate the infection). Cell type and time point are not known. V usage is TRBV7-3 and J usage is TRBJ1-1, with D maybe TRBD1 (6 bases). Input material: PBMCs or a T cell subset sorted from them (not recorded which). CDR3 protein: CASRGGGGTEAFF. The CDR3 DNA sequence: TGTGCCAGCAGAGGGGGGGGTGGCACTGAAGCTTTCTTT.